This TCR beta chain was identified during a study of blood T cell repertoires in COVID-19. Assay used: immunoSEQ multiplex PCR; TCRdb lists only in-frame clones, some missing. Counted here are 150,000 to 200,000 clones, approximately 83% occurring once; the ten biggest clones make up approximately 2.5%. The CDR3 extends over 16 amino acids. Germline-derived CDR1 and CDR2 are SGHVS and FQNEAQ. V lost 5 bases to trimming and J lost 3 bases; unmatched junction nucleotides: 9. The chain is built from TRBV7-8 and TRBJ2-3; the match to TRBD2 covers 9 bases. The receptor's source is a human donor with acute or convalescent COVID-19. The donor label of this sample is uncertain. The sequenced sample consisted of peripheral blood. The CDR3 nucleotides read TGTGCCAGCAGCCTACGAGCGGGGGGATTTACAGATACGCAGTATTTT. This gives the protein CASSLRAGGFTDTQYF.